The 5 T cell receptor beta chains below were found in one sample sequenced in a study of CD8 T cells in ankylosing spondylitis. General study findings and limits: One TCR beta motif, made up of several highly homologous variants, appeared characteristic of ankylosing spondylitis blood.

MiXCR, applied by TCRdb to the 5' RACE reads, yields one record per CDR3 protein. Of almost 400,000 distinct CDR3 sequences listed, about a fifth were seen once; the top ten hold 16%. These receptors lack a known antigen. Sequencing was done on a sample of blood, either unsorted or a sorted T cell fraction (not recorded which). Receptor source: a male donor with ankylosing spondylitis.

This chain's CDR3 is CAISESGRENTEAFF. The CDR3 DNA follows: TGTGCCATCAGTGAGTCGGGGAGGGAGAACACTGAAGCTTTCTTT. The rearrangement links TRBV10-3 to TRBJ1-1; D is uncertain. Germline loops: CDR1 ENHRY, CDR2 SYGVKD. V lost 0 bases to trimming and J lost 1 base, with 9 bases between them. This CDR3 comprises 15 residues.

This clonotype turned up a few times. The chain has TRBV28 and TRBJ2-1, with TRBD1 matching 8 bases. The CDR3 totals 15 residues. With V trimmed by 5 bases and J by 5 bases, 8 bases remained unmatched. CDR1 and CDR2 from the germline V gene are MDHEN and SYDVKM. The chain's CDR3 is CASSLRDRIDNEQFF. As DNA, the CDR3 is TGTGCCAGCAGTCTCCGGGACAGGATAGACAATGAGCAGTTCTTC.

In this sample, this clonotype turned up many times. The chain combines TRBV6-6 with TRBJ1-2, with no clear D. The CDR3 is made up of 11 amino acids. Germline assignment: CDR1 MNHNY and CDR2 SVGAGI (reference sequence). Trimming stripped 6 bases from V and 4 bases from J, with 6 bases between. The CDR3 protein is CASRAVYGYTF. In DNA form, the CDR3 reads TGTGCCAGCAGGGCAGTCTATGGCTACACCTTC.

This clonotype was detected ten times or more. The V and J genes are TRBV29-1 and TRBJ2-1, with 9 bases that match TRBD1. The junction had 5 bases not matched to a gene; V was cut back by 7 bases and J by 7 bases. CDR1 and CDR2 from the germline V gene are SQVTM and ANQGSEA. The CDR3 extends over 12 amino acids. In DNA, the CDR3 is TGCAGCGGGAAGGGACAGGGAAATGAGCAGTTCTTC. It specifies CSGKGQGNEQFF.

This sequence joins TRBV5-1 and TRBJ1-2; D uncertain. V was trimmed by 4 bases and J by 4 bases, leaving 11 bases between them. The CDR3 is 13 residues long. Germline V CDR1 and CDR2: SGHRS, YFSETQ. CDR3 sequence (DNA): TGCGCCAGCAGCGCTCCAGGTGCCTATGGCTACACCTTC. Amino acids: CASSAPGAYGYTF.